This TCR beta chain derives from a study of blood T cell repertoires in COVID-19. Study-level background: Acute-phase and convalescent COVID-19 samples originated in the United States, Italy and Spain.

This clone showed up just once. In the authors' methods: Cell counts per sample came from amplifying reference gene primers. Sequencing used immunoSEQ multiplex PCR; TCRdb keeps in-frame clones, though not all of them. The DNA gave D and trimming, while V, J and clone size come from that table. The repertoire holds 65,000 to 90,000 clones, with 65% to 90% as singletons. Germline CDR1 LGHDT, CDR2 YNNKEL (reference sequence). The V end was cut by 2 bases, the J end by 4 bases, with 6 bases between. There are 13 residues in the CDR3. The chain uses TRBV3-1 (or the pseudogene TRBV3-2) and TRBJ1-5, with D possibly matching TRBD1 (6 bases). The sequencing input was peripheral blood. This sequence was found in a man aged 80 or over with COVID-19, enrolled during active disease. The DNA of the CDR3 is TGTGCCAGCAGCCAAAGGGGGAATCAGCCCCAGCATTTT. It codes for CASSQRGNQPQHF.